The 21 T cell receptor beta chains in this list originate from one sample, sequenced in a study of blood T cell repertoires in COVID-19. TCRdb's copy holds only in-frame clones and misses some; the assay was immunoSEQ multiplex PCR. The table records 430,000 or so clones, about 90% of them present only once. The sample was peripheral blood. These receptors all stem from a man in his late teens or twenties with COVID-19, enrolled during active disease.

V is TRBV28 and J is TRBJ1-5; 7 nucleotides match TRBD1. The V gene end was trimmed by 8 bases and the J gene end by 6 bases; junction bases not matched to a gene: 7. Looked up from germline, CDR1 is MDHEN and CDR2 is SYDVKM. The CDR3 totals 13 residues. This CDR3 is CASYRQGSQPQHF. CDR3 sequence (DNA): TGTGCCAGCTACCGACAGGGAAGTCAGCCCCAGCATTTT.

V is TRBV5-4 and J is TRBJ2-3; TRBD1 is a possible D gene (5 bases). Germline lookup yields CDR1 SGHNT and CDR2 YYREEE (reference sequence). The CDR3 contains 12 residues. Between the trimmed V and J ends, which lost 7 bases and 2 bases, there was a span of 8 bases. The CDR3 is CASARDTDTQYF. The CDR3 bases are TGTGCCAGCGCCAGGGACACAGATACGCAGTATTTT. Using reference TRBV5-4 and TRBJ2-3 for the parts outside the CDR3, the full variable domain is ETGVTQSPTHLIKTRGQQVTLRCSSQSGHNTVSWYQQALGQGPQFIFQYYREEENGRGNFPPRFSGLQFPNYSSELNVNALELDDSALYLCASARDTDTQYFGPGTRLTVL.

V and J are TRBV9 and TRBJ2-1, with 10 bases fitting TRBD1. With V trimmed by 6 bases and J by 4 bases, 4 bases remained unmatched. The CDR3 has 14 amino acids. Germline CDR1 SGDLS, CDR2 YYNGEE. CDR3 residues: CASTTGGRYNEQFF. As DNA, the CDR3 is TGTGCCAGCACGACAGGGGGCCGATACAATGAGCAGTTCTTC.

The chain links TRBV5-1 to TRBJ1-6; D ambiguous. V dropped 0 bases and J dropped 7 bases, with 5 bases sitting between them. Germline CDR1 SGHRS, CDR2 YFSETQ. The CDR3 contains 13 residues. Here the CDR3 reads CASSLAGNSPLHF. In DNA form, the CDR3 reads TGCGCCAGCAGCTTGGCGGGAAATTCACCCCTCCACTTT.

The chain links TRBV6-5 to TRBJ1-1; D may be TRBD1 (5 bases). V was pared by 7 bases and J by 7 bases, with 13 bases between. The CDR3 has 12 residues. Germline values: CDR1 MNHEY, CDR2 SVGAGI. This chain's CDR3 is CASIKGQGEAFF. CDR3 sequence (DNA): TGTGCCAGCATCAAGGGGCAGGGTGAAGCTTTCTTT.

The CDR3 region is CASRAGTDNSPLHF. The CDR3 DNA reads as TGTGCCAGCAGGGCCGGGACAGATAATTCACCCCTCCACTTT. The chain recombines TRBV2 with TRBJ1-6; TRBD1 matches at 7 bases. Germline loops: CDR1 SNHLY, CDR2 FYNNEI. V lost 6 bases to trimming and J lost 5 bases; unmatched junction nucleotides: 4. The CDR3 is 14 residues long.

This chain joins TRBV21-1 and TRBJ1-5; the D call of TRBD1 is as the table states it, not checked on the DNA. TRBV21-1 is a known pseudogene. The CDR3 spans 16 residues. The CDR3, as DNA: TGTGCCAGCAGCAATATGTACGGCCAGGGGAATCAGCCCCAGCATTTT. Protein sequence: CASSNMYGQGNQPQHF.

Details on this clone: The same CDR3 arises from other DNA sequences in this sample as well. The V call is TRBV27, the J call TRBJ2-7, with D unresolved. Trimming took off 3 bases at V and 2 bases at J, with 8 bases between the two ends. This CDR3 comprises 13 residues. Germline CDR1 is MNHEY and CDR2 is SMNVEV (reference sequence). CDR3 DNA sequence: TGTGCCAGCAGTTTTTCAGGCGCCTACGAGCAGTACTTC. This encodes CASSFSGAYEQYF.

V is TRBV27 and J is TRBJ2-7; the match to TRBD2 covers 11 bases. CDR1 is MNHEY, CDR2 SMNVEV, per germline (reference sequence). The CDR3 loop spans 18 amino acids. The chain's CDR3 is CVTKGALGTSGRGYEQYF. CDR3 sequence (DNA): TGTGTCACAAAGGGGGCGCTTGGAACTAGCGGGAGAGGGTACGAGCAGTACTTC.

The chain recombines TRBV27 with TRBJ1-5; TRBD1 matches at 8 bases. Trimming removed 6 bases from V and 2 bases from J; junction bases left unmatched: 6. The CDR3 length is 15 residues. Germline V CDR1 and CDR2: MNHEY, SMNVEV (reference sequence). Here the CDR3 DNA reads TGTGCCAGCAGCTTGGTGGGACAGGGCAATCAGCCCCAGCATTTT. As protein: CASSLVGQGNQPQHF.

This sequence joins TRBV5-6 and TRBJ2-2, with D perhaps TRBD2 (5 bases). The CDR3 is 15 residues long. V gave up 2 bases and J gave up 5 bases, with 13 bases separating them. Germline V gene data show CDR1 as SGHDT and CDR2 as YYEEEE. This CDR3 is CASSFPGIRTGELFF. The CDR3 bases are TGTGCCAGCAGCTTCCCGGGAATAAGGACCGGGGAGCTGTTTTTT.

The chain carries TRBV21-1 and TRBJ2-7; the table gives TRBD1 as D, unverified against the DNA. TRBV21-1 corresponds to a pseudogene. This CDR3 contains 15 residues. CDR3 sequence reads: CASSKGAGNSYEQYF. CDR3 sequence (DNA): TGTGCCAGCAGCAAGGGGGCAGGGAACTCCTACGAGCAGTACTTC.

This sequence joins TRBV5-5 and TRBJ2-3; weak D call: TRBD2 (6 bases). V shed 4 bases and J shed 2 bases, with 20 bases lying between them. There are 17 residues in the CDR3. CDR1 SGHKS and CDR2 YYEKEE come from the germline V gene (reference sequence). In nucleotides, the CDR3 is TGTGCCAGCAGCGGATACCTTGTAGCGGAATTCACAGATACGCAGTATTTT. Amino acids: CASSGYLVAEFTDTQYF.

The rearrangement joins TRBV10-2 to TRBJ2-7, with 9 bases matching TRBD1. The germline V gene encodes CDR1 WSHSY and CDR2 SAAADI. Unmatched junction bases numbered 11, after V lost 0 bases and J lost 5 bases. The CDR3 is made up of 17 amino acids. CDR3 residues: CASSESFPGQGSNEQYF. CDR3 nucleotide sequence: TGCGCCAGCAGTGAGTCTTTCCCGGGACAGGGTTCCAACGAGCAGTACTTC.

This chain joins TRBV6-2 or TRBV6-3 and TRBJ1-1, with D maybe TRBD1 (6 bases). CDR3 length: 14 amino acids. The V gene lost 2 bases and the J gene lost 5 bases, with 12 bases spanning the gap. Germline V lookup: CDR1 MNHEY, CDR2 SVGEGT. The CDR3 protein is CASSYEWQGTEAFF. CDR3 DNA sequence: TGTGCCAGCAGTTACGAGTGGCAGGGGACTGAAGCTTTCTTT.

This rearrangement joins TRBV7-9 to TRBJ2-7; no reliable D call. The CDR3 has 14 residues. Germline V CDR1 and CDR2: SEHNR, FQNEAQ (reference sequence). The V and J ends lost 6 bases and 2 bases respectively, with 14 bases between them. DNA of the CDR3: TGTGCCAGCAGTCCTCTTATCAGGCCCTACGAGCAGTACTTC. It yields the protein CASSPLIRPYEQYF.

The V and J genes are TRBV19 and TRBJ2-7; 7 bases are a match to TRBD1. The CDR3 is 15 residues long. With 0 bases clipped from V and 3 bases from J, the junction kept 5 bases outside the gene matches. Germline CDR1 reads LNHDA; CDR2 reads SQIVND (reference sequence). The CDR3 DNA sequence: TGTGCCAGTAGTATAGATATCGGACAGGACTACGAGCAGTACTTC. Encoded protein: CASSIDIGQDYEQYF.

The V call is TRBV14, the J call TRBJ2-2; a weak D match, TRBD1 (6 bases). Trimming removed 5 bases from V and 1 base from J, with 20 bases in between. The germline V gene has CDR1 SGHDN and CDR2 FVKESK. The CDR3 loop spans 18 amino acids. The CDR3 nucleotides read TGTGCCAGCAGCTACCACAGGGTTTGGCAGAAGAACACCGGGGAGCTGTTTTTT. This translates into CASSYHRVWQKNTGELFF.

The rearrangement links TRBV3-1 (or the pseudogene TRBV3-2) to TRBJ2-2; 8 nucleotides agree with TRBD1. Germline V gene sequence: CDR1 LGHDT, CDR2 YNNKEL (reference sequence). The CDR3 consists of 16 residues. The V gene end was trimmed by 2 bases and the J gene end by 5 bases; junction bases not matched to a gene: 7. The CDR3 DNA follows: TGTGCCAGCAGCCAAAAACAGGGGGTTCGAACCGGGGAGCTGTTTTTT. This encodes CASSQKQGVRTGELFF.

The chain combines TRBV29-1 with TRBJ1-5; D is undetermined. The CDR3 length is 10 residues. Per germline, CDR1 SQVTM and CDR2 ANQGSEA. Trimming took off 6 bases at V and 9 bases at J, with 9 bases between the two ends. In DNA, the CDR3 is TGCAGCGTCCACGTGAGGCCCCAGCATTTT. It encodes CSVHVRPQHF.

The rearrangement uses TRBV12-3 or TRBV12-4 and TRBJ1-2; D is unclear. CDR3 length equals 13 residues. Trimming pared 3 bases from V and 11 bases from J, leaving 16 bases between. The CDR3 DNA reads TGTGCCAGCAGTTTTCGGCAGGCTGCTCGGTACACCTTC. It translates to CASSFRQAARYTF.